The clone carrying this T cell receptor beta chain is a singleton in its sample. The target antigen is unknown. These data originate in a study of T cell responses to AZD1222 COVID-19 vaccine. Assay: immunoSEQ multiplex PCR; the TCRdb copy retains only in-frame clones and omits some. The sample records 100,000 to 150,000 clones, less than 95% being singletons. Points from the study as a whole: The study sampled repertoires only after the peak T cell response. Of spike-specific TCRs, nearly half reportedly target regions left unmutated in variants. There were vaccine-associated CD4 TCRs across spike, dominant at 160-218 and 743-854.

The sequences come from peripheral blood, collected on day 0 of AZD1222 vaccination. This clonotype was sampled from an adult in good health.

The CDR3 is CASRNRERGSGNTIYF. The CDR3 DNA is TGTGCCAGCAGAAATCGGGAAAGGGGTTCTGGAAACACCATATATTTT. The chain uses TRBV7-8 and TRBJ1-3; TRBD1 might be the D (5 bases). The ends were cut back, 6 bases at V and 1 base at J, with 16 bases in the middle. CDR3 length equals 16 residues. The germline gives CDR1 SGHVS, CDR2 FQNEAQ.